Following are 9 T cell receptor beta chains from one sample sequenced in a study of blood T cell repertoires in COVID-19. Only in-frame clones appear in the TCRdb table, and some are missing; sequencing was by immunoSEQ multiplex PCR. The data show roughly 73,000 clones, about four fifths seen once. Sequences were obtained from peripheral blood. All receptors come from a man in his sixties or seventies with acute or convalescent COVID-19.

CDR3: CASQGGPGANVLTF. CDR3 DNA: TGTGCCTCCCAAGGGGGTCCTGGGGCCAACGTCCTGACTTTC. This chain links TRBV9 with TRBJ2-6, with a tentative D call TRBD1 (6 bases). Germline values: CDR1 SGDLS, CDR2 YYNGEE. The CDR3 loop spans 14 amino acids. Trimming shortened V by 10 bases and J by 2 bases, and 13 bases separated the two germline ends.

V and J are TRBV6-5 and TRBJ2-6; no clear D. The CDR3 sequence is 15 residues long. V lost 8 bases and J lost 0, with 11 bases in between. Looked up from germline, CDR1 is MNHEY and CDR2 is SVGAGI. As DNA, the CDR3 is TGTGCCAGCTCTTTATCGTTCTCTGGGGCCAACGTCCTGACTTTC. Encoded protein: CASSLSFSGANVLTF.

CDR3 in DNA: TGTGCCAGCAGCGTAGACCCTTGGGGGGAGGAGCAGTACTTC. It specifies CASSVDPWGEEQYF. This chain links TRBV9 with TRBJ2-7; D might be TRBD2 (6 bases). The CDR3 runs to 14 residues. Germline CDR1 reads SGDLS; CDR2 reads YYNGEE. V lost 0 bases to trimming and J lost 7 bases, with 14 bases between them.

This chain joins TRBV5-1 and TRBJ2-1, with 7 bases lining up with TRBD2. CDR1 and CDR2 (germline): SGHRS, YFSETQ. The V segment lost 0 bases and the J segment 8 bases; nucleotides outside the gene matches: 11. This CDR3 has 16 residues. CDR3 protein: CASSLGVAGALHEQFF. The CDR3 nucleotides are TGCGCCAGCAGCTTGGGGGTGGCGGGAGCTCTCCATGAGCAGTTCTTC.

The chain employs TRBV7-9 and TRBJ2-3; 11 bases align to TRBD1. The CDR3 is 16 amino acids. The germline gives CDR1 SEHNR, CDR2 FQNEAQ (reference sequence). V gave up 5 bases and J gave up 1 base; unmatched junction bases: 5. CDR3 region: CASSRGTGGRTDTQYF. CDR3 DNA: TGTGCCAGCAGCAGAGGGACAGGGGGACGCACAGATACGCAGTATTTT.

A few counts support this clone. The V gene is TRBV19, the J gene TRBJ1-5; no firm D call. Germline assignment: CDR1 LNHDA and CDR2 SQIVND (reference sequence). The CDR3 spans 15 residues. V was shortened by 6 bases and J by 2 bases, with 14 bases between the two germline ends. DNA of the CDR3: TGTGCCAGTAGCGCGCGGGGAGATGGCAATCAGCCCCAGCATTTT. Translating it yields CASSARGDGNQPQHF.

The genes are TRBV15 and TRBJ1-4, with D unresolved. Trimming left V 7 bases short and J 5 bases short, with 11 bases between. Germline loops: CDR1 LNHNV, CDR2 YYDKDF (reference sequence). CDR3 length: 13 residues. The CDR3, as DNA: TGTGCCACCAAAATCGAGTGGAATGAAAAACTGTTTTTT. It translates to CATKIEWNEKLFF.

The chain employs TRBV10-2 and TRBJ2-7; a weak D match, TRBD1 (6 bases). The V and J ends lost 5 bases and 3 bases respectively, with 11 bases between them. The CDR3 extends over 13 amino acids. Germline V gene sequence: CDR1 WSHSY, CDR2 SAAADI. As DNA, the CDR3 is TGCGCCAGCAGTTTGGACAGCTTCTACGAGCAGTACTTC. This codes for CASSLDSFYEQYF.

The chain carries TRBV6-1 and TRBJ1-1, with 10 nucleotides matching TRBD1. Germline V CDR1 and CDR2: MNHNS, SASEGT. With V trimmed by 4 bases and J by 6 bases, 11 bases remained unmatched. The length of the CDR3 is 16 residues. CDR3 nucleotide sequence: TGTGCCAGCAGTGCTCTCCCGGGACAGGGGCAACCTGAAGCTTTCTTT. This sequence encodes CASSALPGQGQPEAFF.